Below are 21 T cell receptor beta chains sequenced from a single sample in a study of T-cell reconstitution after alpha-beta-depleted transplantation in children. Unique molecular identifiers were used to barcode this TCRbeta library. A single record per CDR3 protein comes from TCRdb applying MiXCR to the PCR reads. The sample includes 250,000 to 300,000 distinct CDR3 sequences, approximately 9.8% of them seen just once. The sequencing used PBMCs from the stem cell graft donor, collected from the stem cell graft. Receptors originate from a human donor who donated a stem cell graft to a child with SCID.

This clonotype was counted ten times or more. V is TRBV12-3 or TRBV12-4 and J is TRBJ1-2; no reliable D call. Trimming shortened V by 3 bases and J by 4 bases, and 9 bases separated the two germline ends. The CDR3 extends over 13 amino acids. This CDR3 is CASSFRDFYGYTF. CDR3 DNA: TGTGCCAGCAGTTTTCGGGATTTCTATGGCTACACCTTC.

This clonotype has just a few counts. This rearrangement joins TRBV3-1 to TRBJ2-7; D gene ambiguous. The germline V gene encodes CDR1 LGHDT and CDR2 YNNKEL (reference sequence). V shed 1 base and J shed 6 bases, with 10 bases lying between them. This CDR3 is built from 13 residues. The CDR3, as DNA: TGTGCCAGCAGCCAAGCTGATCTGGGCGAGCAGTACTTC. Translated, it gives CASSQADLGEQYF.

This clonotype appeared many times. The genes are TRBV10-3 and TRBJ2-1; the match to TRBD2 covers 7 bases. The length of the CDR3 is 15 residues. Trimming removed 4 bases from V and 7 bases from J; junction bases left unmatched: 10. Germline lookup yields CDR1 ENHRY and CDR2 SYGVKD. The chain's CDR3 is CAISGTSEGGNEQFF. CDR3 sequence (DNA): TGTGCCATCAGTGGAACTAGCGAGGGTGGTAATGAGCAGTTCTTC.

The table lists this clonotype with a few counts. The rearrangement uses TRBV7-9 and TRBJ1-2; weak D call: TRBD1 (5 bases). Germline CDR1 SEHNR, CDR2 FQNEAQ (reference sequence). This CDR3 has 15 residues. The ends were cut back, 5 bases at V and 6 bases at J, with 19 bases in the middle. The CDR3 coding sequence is TGTGCCAGCAGCCAACCCTTTGGGGGGGTGGATGGCTACACCTTC. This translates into CASSQPFGGVDGYTF.

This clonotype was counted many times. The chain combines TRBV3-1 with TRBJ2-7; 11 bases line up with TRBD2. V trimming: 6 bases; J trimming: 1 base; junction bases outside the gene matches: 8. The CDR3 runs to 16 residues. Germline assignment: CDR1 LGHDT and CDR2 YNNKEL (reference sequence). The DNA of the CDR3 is TGTGCCAGCAGGCGAACACTAGCGGGGGATTCCTACGAGCAGTACTTC. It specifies CASRRTLAGDSYEQYF.

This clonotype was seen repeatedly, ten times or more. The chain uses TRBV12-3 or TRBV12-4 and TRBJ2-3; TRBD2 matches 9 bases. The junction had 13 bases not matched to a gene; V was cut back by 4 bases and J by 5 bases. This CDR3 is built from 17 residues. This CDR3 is CASSSPGTSTEGDTQYF. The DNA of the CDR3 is TGTGCCAGCAGTTCGCCCGGGACTAGCACCGAAGGAGATACGCAGTATTTT.

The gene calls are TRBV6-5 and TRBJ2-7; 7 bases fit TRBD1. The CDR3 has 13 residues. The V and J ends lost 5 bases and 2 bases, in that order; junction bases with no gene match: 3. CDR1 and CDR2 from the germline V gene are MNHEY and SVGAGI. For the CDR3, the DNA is TGTGCCAGCAGTACAGGGGTTCCCTACGAGCAGTACTTC. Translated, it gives CASSTGVPYEQYF.

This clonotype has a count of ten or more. CDR3 residues: CASSELAGASYNEQFF. The CDR3 DNA reads TGTGCCAGCAGCGAACTAGCGGGGGCCTCCTACAATGAGCAGTTCTTC. J is TRBJ2-1 and V is TRBV9; 11 bases align to TRBD2. The CDR3 extends over 16 amino acids. CDR1 and CDR2 (germline): SGDLS, YYNGEE. V trimming: 3 bases; J trimming: 0 bases; junction bases outside the gene matches: 2.

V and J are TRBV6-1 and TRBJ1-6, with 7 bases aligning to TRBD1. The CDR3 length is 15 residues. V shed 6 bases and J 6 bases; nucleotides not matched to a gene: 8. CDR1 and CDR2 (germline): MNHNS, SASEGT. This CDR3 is CASRPGTATNSPLHF. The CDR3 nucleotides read TGTGCCAGCAGGCCCGGGACAGCGACTAATTCACCCCTCCACTTT.

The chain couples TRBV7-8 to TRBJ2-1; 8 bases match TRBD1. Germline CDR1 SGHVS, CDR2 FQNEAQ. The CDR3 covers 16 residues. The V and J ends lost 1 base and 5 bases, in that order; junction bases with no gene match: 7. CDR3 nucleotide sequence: TGTGCCAGCAGCTTAGTCTTCGGACAGGGAGACAATGAGCAGTTCTTC. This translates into CASSLVFGQGDNEQFF. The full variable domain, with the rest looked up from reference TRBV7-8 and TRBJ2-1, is GAGVSQSPRYKVAKRGQDVALRCDPISGHVSLFWYQQALGQGPEFLTYFQNEAQLDKSGLPSDRFFAERPEGSVSTLKIQRTQQEDSAVYLCASSLVFGQGDNEQFFGPGTRLTVL.

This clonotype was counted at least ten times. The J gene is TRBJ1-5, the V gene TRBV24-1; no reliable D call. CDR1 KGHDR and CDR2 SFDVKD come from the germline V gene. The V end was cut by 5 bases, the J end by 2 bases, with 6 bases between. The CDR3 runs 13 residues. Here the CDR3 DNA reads TGTGCCACCAGTGTGGGTGGCAATCAGCCCCAGCATTTT. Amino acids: CATSVGGNQPQHF.

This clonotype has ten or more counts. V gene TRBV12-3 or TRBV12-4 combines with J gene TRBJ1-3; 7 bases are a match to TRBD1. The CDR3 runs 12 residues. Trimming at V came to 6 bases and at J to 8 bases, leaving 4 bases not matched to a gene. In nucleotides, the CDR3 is TGTGCCAGCAGCCAGGGGGGACACACCATATATTTT. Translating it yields CASSQGGHTIYF.

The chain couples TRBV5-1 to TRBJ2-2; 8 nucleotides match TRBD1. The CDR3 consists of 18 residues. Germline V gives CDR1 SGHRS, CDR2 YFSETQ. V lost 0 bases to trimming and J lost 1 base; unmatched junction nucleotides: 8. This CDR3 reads CASSLAGPGTGNTGELFF. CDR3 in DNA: TGCGCCAGCAGCTTGGCAGGCCCGGGGACAGGGAACACCGGGGAGCTGTTTTTT.

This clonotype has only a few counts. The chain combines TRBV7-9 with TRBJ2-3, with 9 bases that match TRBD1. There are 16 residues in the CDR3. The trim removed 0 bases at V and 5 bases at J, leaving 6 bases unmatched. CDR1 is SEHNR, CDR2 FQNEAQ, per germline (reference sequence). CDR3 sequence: CASSLAGTGLGDTQYF. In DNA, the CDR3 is TGTGCCAGCAGCTTAGCCGGGACAGGGCTCGGAGATACGCAGTATTTT.

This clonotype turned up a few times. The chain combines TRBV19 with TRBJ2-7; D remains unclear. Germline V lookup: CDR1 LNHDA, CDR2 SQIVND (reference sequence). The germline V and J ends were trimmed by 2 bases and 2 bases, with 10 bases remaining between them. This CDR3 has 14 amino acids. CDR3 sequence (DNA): TGTGCCAGTAGTATAACTGCGGTGACCTACGAGCAGTACTTC. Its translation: CASSITAVTYEQYF.

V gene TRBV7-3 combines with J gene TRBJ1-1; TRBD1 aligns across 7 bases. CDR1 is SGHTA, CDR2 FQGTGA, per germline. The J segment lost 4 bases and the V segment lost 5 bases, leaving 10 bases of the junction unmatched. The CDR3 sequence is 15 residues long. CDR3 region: CASSEKTGFGTEAFF. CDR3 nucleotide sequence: TGTGCCAGCAGCGAAAAGACAGGGTTCGGCACTGAAGCTTTCTTT.

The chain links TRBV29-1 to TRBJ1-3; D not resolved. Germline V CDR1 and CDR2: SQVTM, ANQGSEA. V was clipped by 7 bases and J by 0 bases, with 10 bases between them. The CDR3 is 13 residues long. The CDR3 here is CSARTSSGNTIYF. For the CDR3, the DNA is TGCAGCGCCCGAACTAGCTCTGGAAACACCATATATTTT.

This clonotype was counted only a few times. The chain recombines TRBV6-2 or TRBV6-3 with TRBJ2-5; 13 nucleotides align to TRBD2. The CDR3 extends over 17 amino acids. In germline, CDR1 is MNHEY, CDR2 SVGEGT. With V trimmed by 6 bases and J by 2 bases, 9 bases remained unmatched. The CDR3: CASRQPGLAGRQETQYF. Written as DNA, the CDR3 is TGTGCCAGCAGGCAACCGGGACTAGCGGGGAGACAAGAGACCCAGTACTTC.

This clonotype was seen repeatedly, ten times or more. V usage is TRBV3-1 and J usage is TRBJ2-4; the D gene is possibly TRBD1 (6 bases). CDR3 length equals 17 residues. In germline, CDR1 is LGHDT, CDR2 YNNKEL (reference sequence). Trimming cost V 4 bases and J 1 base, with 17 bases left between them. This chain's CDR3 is CASSPLGARLAKNIQYF. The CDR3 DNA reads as TGTGCCAGCAGCCCCCTGGGGGCGCGGTTGGCCAAAAACATTCAGTACTTC.

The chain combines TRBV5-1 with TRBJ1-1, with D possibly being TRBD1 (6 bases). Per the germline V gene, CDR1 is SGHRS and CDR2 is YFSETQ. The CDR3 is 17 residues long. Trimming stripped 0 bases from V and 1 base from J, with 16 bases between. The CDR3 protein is CASSLAGGPQGNTEAFF. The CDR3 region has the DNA TGCGCCAGCAGCTTGGCCGGTGGGCCACAGGGGAACACTGAAGCTTTCTTT.

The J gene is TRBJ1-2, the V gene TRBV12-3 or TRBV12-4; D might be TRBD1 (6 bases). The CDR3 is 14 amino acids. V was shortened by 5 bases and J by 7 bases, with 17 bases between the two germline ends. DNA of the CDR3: TGTGCCAGCAGTGGGTTGTGGGGGGCCGGTGGCTACACCTTC. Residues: CASSGLWGAGGYTF.